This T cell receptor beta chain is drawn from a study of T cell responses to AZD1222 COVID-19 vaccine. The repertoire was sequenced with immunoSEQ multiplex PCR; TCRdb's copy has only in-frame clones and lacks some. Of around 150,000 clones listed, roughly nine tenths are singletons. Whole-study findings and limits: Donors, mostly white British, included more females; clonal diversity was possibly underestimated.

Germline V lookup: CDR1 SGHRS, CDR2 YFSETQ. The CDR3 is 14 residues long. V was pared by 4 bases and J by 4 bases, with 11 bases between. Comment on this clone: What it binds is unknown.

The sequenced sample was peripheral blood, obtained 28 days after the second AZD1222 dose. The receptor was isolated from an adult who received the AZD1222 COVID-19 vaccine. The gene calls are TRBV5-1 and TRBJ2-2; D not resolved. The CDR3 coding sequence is TGCGCCAGCAGCCCCCGTTCGGGCACCGGGGAGCTGTTTTTT. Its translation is CASSPRSGTGELFF.